This TCR beta chain was profiled in a study of cytomegalovirus exposure and HLA in healthy donors. 13 Jbeta primers and 60 Vbeta primers were used for the PCR. Data came from immunoSEQ multiplex PCR; TCRdb stores just in-frame clones and leaves some out. The data show about 160,000 clones, roughly 84% seen once. Trimming left V 4 bases short and J 9 bases short, with 11 bases between. Germline lookup yields CDR1 SGHRS and CDR2 YFSETQ. The CDR3 is 12 residues long. The rearrangement joins TRBV5-1 to TRBJ2-1; D is perhaps TRBD2 (5 bases). The receptor was derived from a man aged 50 to 60 in good health and CMV-seropositive. Sequenced sample: PBMCs. The CDR3 region is CASSKSRGEQFF. The CDR3 bases are TGCGCCAGCAGCAAGTCTCGGGGTGAGCAGTTCTTC.